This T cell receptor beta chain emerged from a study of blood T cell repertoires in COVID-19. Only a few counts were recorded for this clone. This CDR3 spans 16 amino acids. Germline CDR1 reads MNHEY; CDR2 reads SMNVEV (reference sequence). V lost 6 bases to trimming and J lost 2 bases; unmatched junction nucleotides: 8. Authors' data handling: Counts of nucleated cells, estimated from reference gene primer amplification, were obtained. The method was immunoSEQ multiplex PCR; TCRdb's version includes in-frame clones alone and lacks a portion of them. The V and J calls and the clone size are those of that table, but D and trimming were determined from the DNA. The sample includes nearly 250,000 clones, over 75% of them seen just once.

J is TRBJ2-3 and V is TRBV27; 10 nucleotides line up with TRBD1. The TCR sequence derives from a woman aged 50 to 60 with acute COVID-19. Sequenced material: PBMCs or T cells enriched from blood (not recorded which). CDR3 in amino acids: CASRAGTGEYTDTQYF. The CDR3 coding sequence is TGTGCCAGCAGGGCGGGGACAGGGGAATACACAGATACGCAGTATTTT.